What follows is one TCR beta chain and its context. This clone was found a few times. Its antigen specificity is not known. Base qualities are missing; no much larger clone stands one base away. The immunoSEQ Assay, a bias-controlled multiplex PCR, was used to amplify TCRbeta CDR3 regions from genomic DNA. The paper's processing steps were these. Within the assay, amplification of reference gene primers was used to estimate how many nucleated cells each sample contained. Sequence reads were collapsed and filtered to measure the absolute abundance of every unique TCRbeta CDR3 rearrangement. For each sample, productive Simpson clonality was calculated as the square root of Simpson's diversity index across productive rearrangements. TCRdb re-hosts the immuneACCESS table, in-frame sequences only. Its copies lack some clones; in the studies checked, an unresolved V gene accounts for under half of them, and the cause for the rest is not known. The V and J calls and clone size were taken over from that table, and D and trimming were inferred from the DNA. The sample table records over 85,000 clones; less than 95% of these occur just once. In total, the top ten clones hold about 2.5% of the sample.

CDR1 and CDR2 are drawn from the germline V gene (reference sequence): MNHEY, SMNVEV. Taken from cysteine to phenylalanine, the CDR3 has 13 residues. The retained sequence is limited to the CDR3, 39 bases, with the frame set at the first base. Deletion took 2 bases off V and 7 bases off J, with a span of 11 bases between the germline ends. This sample is part of a study of blood T cell repertoires in COVID-19 (TCRdb year 2020). For context, the study as a whole: Collaborator samples came from the United States, Italy and Spain and covered acute and convalescent phases of COVID-19. The material from the prospective study consisted of cDNA or gDNA derived from T cells, B-cell-depleted T cells, or PBMCs. Deeply sampled blood TCRbeta repertoires from subjects exposed to, actively infected with, or recovered from COVID-19 were included in the dataset. A freely available public database, intended as a resource for researchers studying the immune response to SARS-CoV-2, is where the repertoires were released. Samples came from the ongoing ImmuneRACE study (first 160 participants) plus 1,254 subjects from 6 global collaborators. A de-identified subject ID, COVID-19 status, age in years and sex were almost always included in the sample metadata. Where available, HLA class I and class II types were taken from metadata supplied by the sample provider and were not determined by assay-based typing.

Each collaborating institution followed its own protocols to collect whole blood in K2EDTA tubes. For TCRbeta analysis, collaborators shipped samples as frozen whole blood, isolated PBMCs, or DNA extracted from either of those sample types. The research as a whole found: How much clinical and demographic metadata was included differed by source and by participant, and the metadata was provided uncurated.

The chain couples TRBV27 to TRBJ1-1, with TRBD1 perhaps the D gene, on 6 matching bases. The TCR originated in a human donor with active COVID-19. The donor label of this sample is uncertain. The sample consisted of peripheral blood. The CDR3 region has the sequence CASSLATGFEAFF. The DNA sequence follows: TGTGCCAGCAGTTTAGCGACAGGATTTGAAGCTTTCTTT.